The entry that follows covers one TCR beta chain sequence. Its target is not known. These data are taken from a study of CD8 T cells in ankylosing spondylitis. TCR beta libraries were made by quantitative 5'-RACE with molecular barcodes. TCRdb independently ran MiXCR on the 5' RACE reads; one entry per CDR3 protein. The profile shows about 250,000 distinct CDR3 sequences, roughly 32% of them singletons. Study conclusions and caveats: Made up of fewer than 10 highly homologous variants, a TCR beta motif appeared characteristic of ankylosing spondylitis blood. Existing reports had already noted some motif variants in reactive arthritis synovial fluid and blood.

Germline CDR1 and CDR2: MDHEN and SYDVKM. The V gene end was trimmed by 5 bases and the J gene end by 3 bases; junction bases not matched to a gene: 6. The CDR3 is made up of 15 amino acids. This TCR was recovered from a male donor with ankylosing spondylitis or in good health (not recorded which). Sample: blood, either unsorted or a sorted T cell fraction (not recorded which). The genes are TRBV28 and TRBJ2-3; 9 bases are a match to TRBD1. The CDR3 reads CASSRQGVWTDTQYF. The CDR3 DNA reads TGTGCCAGCAGTCGACAGGGGGTTTGGACAGATACGCAGTATTTT.